The clone carrying this TCR beta chain has only a few counts. One end of the junction fails to match germline, which may point to a read error. This same CDR3 is encoded by further DNA sequences in the sample. This sample was included in a study of blood T cell repertoires in COVID-19. Seattle cases were enrolled at active infection and followed longitudinally. TCRdb's table, derived via immunoSEQ multiplex PCR, lists solely in-frame clones and lacks some. This sample has some 80,000 clones, with roughly 78% found just once. The receptor was isolated from a man in his sixties with COVID-19, enrolled during active disease. The source material was peripheral blood.

CDR3 sequence: CARSWGGGGRALPGYF. CDR3 coding DNA: TGTGCCCGCAGCTGGGGTGGGGGGGGGAGGGCCCTCCCTGGGTATTTT. The rearrangement uses TRBV5-5 and TRBJ2-3; 7 bases map to TRBD2. CDR1 and CDR2 from the germline V gene are SGHKS and YYEKEE (reference sequence). The CDR3 loop spans 16 amino acids. Full variable domain (rest looked up from reference TRBV5-5 and TRBJ2-3): DAGVTQSPTHLIKTRGQQVTLRCSPISGHKSVSWYQQVLGQGPQFIFQYYEKEERGRGNFPDRFSARQFPNYSSELNVNALLLGDSALYLCARSWGGGGRALPGYFGPGTRLTVL.